Each of the 25 T cell receptor beta chains below was sequenced from the same sample in a study of lymphopenia after photon versus proton radiotherapy (dated by TCRdb to between 2017 and 2020). Libraries were built with the immunoSEQ multiplex PCR assay. TCRdb mirrors the immuneACCESS table, restricted to in-frame sequences. Some clones are absent from its copies; in checked studies, under half trace to an unresolved V gene, and the reason for the others is unknown. Within this sample are about 42,000 clones, with approximately 80% of them counted one time only. Over 20% of the sample goes to the ten largest clones. Sequenced material: peripheral blood, taken from a patient treated with proton-based radiotherapy. The receptors shown here come from a woman in her 70s with pancreatic cancer.

The V call is TRBV28, the J call TRBJ2-7, with 10 bases matching TRBD2. Germline V gene lookup returns CDR1 MDHEN and CDR2 SYDVKM. The CDR3 has 14 residues. J lost 4 bases, V lost 5 bases, and 5 bases had no gene match. The CDR3 loop is CASSTSGIDYEQYF. CDR3 bases: TGTGCCAGCAGTACTAGCGGGATAGATTACGAGCAGTACTTC.

The chain has TRBV18 and TRBJ1-5; the D gene is possibly TRBD1 (6 bases). Germline V lookup: CDR1 KGHSH, CDR2 LQKENI. The CDR3 loop spans 16 amino acids. Trimming shortened V by 4 bases and J by 3 bases, and 16 bases separated the two germline ends. CDR3 DNA: TGTGCCAGCTCACGTTCGAGGACAGAGGACAATCAGCCCCAGCATTTT. Its protein product is CASSRSRTEDNQPQHF. Full variable domain (remainder filled in from reference TRBV18 and TRBJ1-5): NAGVMQNPRHLVRRRGQEARLRCSPMKGHSHVYWYRQLPEEGLKFMVYLQKENIIDESGMPKERFSAEFPKEGPSILRIQQVVRGDSAAYFCASSRSRTEDNQPQHFGDGTRLSIL.

This clone was seen a single time. The gene calls are TRBV7-3 and TRBJ2-5, with D perhaps TRBD1 (6 bases). V lost 2 bases and J lost 5, with 12 bases in between. Per the germline V gene, CDR1 is SGHTA and CDR2 is FQGTGA. The CDR3 extends over 14 amino acids. In DNA form, the CDR3 reads TGTGCCAGCAGCTTATCCACAGGGTGGGAGACCCAGTACTTC. This encodes CASSLSTGWETQYF.

The J gene is TRBJ2-5, the V gene TRBV11-2; possibly TRBD2 for D (6 bases). Germline-derived CDR1 and CDR2 are SGHAT and FQNNGV. The CDR3 has 15 residues. V lost 0 bases and J 4 bases, leaving 12 bases between the germline ends. The CDR3 nucleotides read TGTGCCAGCAGCTTAGAAGCGGGCAGGGCAGAGACCCAGTACTTC. This translates into CASSLEAGRAETQYF.

This chain uses TRBV9 with TRBJ2-6; TRBD1 matches 11 bases. The junction had 8 bases not matched to a gene; V was cut back by 4 bases and J by 2 bases. The germline V gene encodes CDR1 SGDLS and CDR2 YYNGEE. There are 18 residues in the CDR3. The CDR3 spells CASSSKGQGAPGANVLTF. As DNA, the CDR3 is TGTGCCAGCAGCTCCAAAGGACAGGGGGCGCCTGGGGCCAACGTCCTGACTTTC.

DNA of the CDR3: TGTGCCAGCAGTGAAGGGATAAATGATACGCAGTATTTT. Residues: CASSEGINDTQYF. The V and J genes are TRBV2 and TRBJ2-3; no definite D call. Per germline, CDR1 SNHLY and CDR2 FYNNEI. V was shortened by 1 base and J by 6 bases, with 8 bases between the two germline ends. The CDR3 runs 13 residues.

V and J are TRBV19 and TRBJ2-3; TRBD2 agrees at 15 bases. The CDR3 covers 16 residues. In germline, CDR1 is LNHDA, CDR2 SQIVND (reference sequence). The trim removed 4 bases at V and 6 bases at J, leaving 5 bases unmatched. The DNA of the CDR3 is TGTGCCAGTAGTAAGGGACTAGCGGGAGGAGAGGATACGCAGTATTTT. This gives the protein CASSKGLAGGEDTQYF.

The chain combines TRBV27 with TRBJ2-7, with a tentative D call TRBD2 (5 bases). Trimming shortened V by 1 base and J by 1 base, and 17 bases separated the two germline ends. CDR3 length: 17 residues. In germline, CDR1 is MNHEY, CDR2 SMNVEV (reference sequence). The CDR3: CASSLFVTAGESYEQYF. In nucleotides, the CDR3 is TGTGCCAGCAGTTTATTTGTGACGGCGGGTGAATCCTACGAGCAGTACTTC.

The chain links TRBV2 to TRBJ2-7; no firm D call. V lost 11 bases, J lost 3 bases, and 20 bases lay in between. The CDR3 is 14 residues long. Germline CDR1 and CDR2: SNHLY and FYNNEI. Written as DNA, the CDR3 is TGTGCCTCCCAAAGAAGAGGATTAAACTACGAGCAGTACTTC. It yields the protein CASQRRGLNYEQYF.

V and J are TRBV18 and TRBJ2-3; D is ambiguous. V was pared by 6 bases and J by 0 bases, with 13 bases between. Germline CDR1 reads KGHSH; CDR2 reads LQKENI. This CDR3 is 15 amino acids long. CDR3 loop: CASSPGLGSTDTQYF. As DNA, the CDR3 is TGTGCCAGCTCCCCCGGCCTTGGCAGCACAGATACGCAGTATTTT.

The chain has TRBV6-6 and TRBJ2-7; a possible D gene is TRBD1 (5 bases). Germline V gene sequence: CDR1 MNHNY, CDR2 SVGAGI (reference sequence). The CDR3 loop spans 15 amino acids. Trimming shortened V by 11 bases and J by 2 bases, and 22 bases separated the two germline ends. The CDR3 DNA follows: TGTGCCTCCGGCCAATTGGGGCGGTCCACCTACGAGCAGTACTTC. Translating gives CASGQLGRSTYEQYF.

The V and J genes are TRBV28 and TRBJ1-2; D perhaps matches TRBD1 (5 bases). Germline V gene lookup returns CDR1 MDHEN and CDR2 SYDVKM. V shed 5 bases and J shed 5 bases, with 12 bases lying between them. This CDR3 is built from 13 residues. As DNA, the CDR3 is TGTGCCAGCAGTCTAAACAGGCTTTATGGCTACACCTTC. It encodes CASSLNRLYGYTF.

This chain connects TRBV9 to TRBJ1-3, with D perhaps TRBD1 (5 bases). Per the germline V gene, CDR1 is SGDLS and CDR2 is YYNGEE. This CDR3 region has 15 residues. The V and J ends lost 2 bases and 5 bases respectively, with 14 bases between them. This chain's CDR3 is CASSVGDIERNTIYF. CDR3 DNA sequence: TGTGCCAGCAGCGTGGGGGATATAGAGAGAAACACCATATATTTT.

The V gene is TRBV6-1, the J gene TRBJ2-5, with a weak D call TRBD1 (5 bases). The V gene lost 4 bases and the J gene lost 2 bases, with 11 bases spanning the gap. This CDR3 spans 14 amino acids. Germline lookup yields CDR1 MNHNS and CDR2 SASEGT. DNA of the CDR3: TGTGCCAGCAGTGGTCGTTACAGGCAAGAGACCCAGTACTTC. Residues: CASSGRYRQETQYF.

This rearrangement joins TRBV7-9 to TRBJ2-3; no reliable D call. Germline V gives CDR1 SEHNR, CDR2 FQNEAQ (reference sequence). The V end lost 2 bases, the J end lost 2 bases, and 11 bases lay between the germline ends. The length of the CDR3 is 15 residues. The CDR3 loop reads CASSLLGTTTDTQYF. CDR3 nucleotide sequence: TGTGCCAGCAGCTTACTAGGAACCACCACAGATACGCAGTATTTT.

V gene TRBV6-5 combines with J gene TRBJ2-7; the D gene is possibly TRBD1 (5 bases). The CDR3 has 14 amino acids. The germline CDR1 and CDR2 sequences are MNHEY and SVGAGI. V lost 5 bases to trimming and J lost 3 bases, with 14 bases between them. For the CDR3, the DNA is TGTGCCAGCAGTCCAAGGGGTCTCGTCTACGAGCAGTACTTC. Encoded protein: CASSPRGLVYEQYF.

The genes are TRBV28 and TRBJ1-1, with 7 bases aligning to TRBD1. Germline CDR1 reads MDHEN; CDR2 reads SYDVKM. The CDR3 totals 15 residues. With 6 bases clipped from V and 4 bases from J, the junction kept 11 bases outside the gene matches. CDR3 sequence (DNA): TGTGCCAGCAGAATCGGAGGGGGCGGTTTCACTGAAGCTTTCTTT. Protein sequence: CASRIGGGGFTEAFF.

The J gene is TRBJ1-3, the V gene TRBV11-2, with D perhaps matching TRBD1 (6 bases). V was pared by 2 bases and J by 0 bases, with 11 bases between. The CDR3 has 16 residues. Germline-derived CDR1 and CDR2 are SGHAT and FQNNGV. In nucleotides, the CDR3 is TGTGCCAGCAGCTTAAACAGGGCCAACTCTGGAAACACCATATATTTT. Translation: CASSLNRANSGNTIYF.

This clone was detected once. The V and J genes are TRBV5-1 and TRBJ1-1, with D tentatively TRBD1 (6 bases). Trimming took off 3 bases at V and 1 base at J, with 10 bases between the two ends. The CDR3 sequence is 14 residues long. Germline assignment: CDR1 SGHRS and CDR2 YFSETQ. The CDR3 region has the DNA TGCGCCAGCAGCTATCCGGGACAGAACACTGAAGCTTTCTTT. Translating gives CASSYPGQNTEAFF.

The chain carries TRBV7-2 and TRBJ2-6, with a possible D match to TRBD2 (6 bases). CDR3 length: 16 residues. The germline V and J ends were trimmed by 1 base and 4 bases, with 11 bases remaining between them. Per the germline V gene, CDR1 is SGHTA and CDR2 is FQGNSA. This CDR3 reads CASSLVGGTGANVLTF. The CDR3 DNA follows: TGTGCCAGCAGCTTAGTGGGCGGGACCGGGGCCAACGTCCTGACTTTC.

The chain joins TRBV6-8 to TRBJ1-1; no reliable D call. The CDR3 runs 16 residues. Germline loops: CDR1 MNHGY, CDR2 SAAAGT. V lost 0 bases to trimming and J lost 4 bases, with 15 bases between them. In nucleotides, the CDR3 is TGTGCCAGCAGTTACTCTGGCCCGGGGATTGGCACTGAAGCTTTCTTT. It specifies CASSYSGPGIGTEAFF.

DNA for the CDR3: TGTGCCAGCAGCATCGGACTAGCGGGAGTTCCAGATACGCAGTATTTT. It yields the protein CASSIGLAGVPDTQYF. This chain uses TRBV11-3 with TRBJ2-3; 13 nucleotides align to TRBD2. This CDR3 region has 16 residues. With V trimmed by 5 bases and J by 4 bases, 6 bases remained unmatched. CDR1 and CDR2 from the germline V gene are SGHNT and YENEEA.

This clone was counted a single time. The V gene is TRBV7-2, the J gene TRBJ2-2; 13 nucleotides match TRBD2. V dropped 1 base and J dropped 4; count of bases not matched to a gene: 3. This CDR3 comprises 17 residues. CDR1 SGHTA and CDR2 FQGNSA come from the germline V gene. CDR3 residues: CASSLVGLAGITGELFF. The CDR3 DNA reads TGTGCCAGCAGCTTAGTGGGACTAGCGGGAATCACCGGGGAGCTGTTTTTT. Together with reference TRBV7-2 and TRBJ2-2, the CDR3 gives the full variable domain: GAGVSQSPSNKVTEKGKDVELRCDPISGHTALYWYRQSLGQGLEFLIYFQGNSAPDKSGLPSDRFSAERTGGSVSTLTIQRTQQEDSAVYLCASSLVGLAGITGELFFGEGSRLTVL.

In this sample, this clone turned up once. The chain recombines TRBV28 with TRBJ1-6, with TRBD1 identical over 8 bases. The germline gives CDR1 MDHEN, CDR2 SYDVKM. The CDR3 extends over 14 amino acids. The J segment lost 7 bases and the V segment lost 3 bases, leaving 2 bases of the junction unmatched. In nucleotides, the CDR3 is TGTGCCAGCAGTTTTGGACAGGGAAATTCACCCCTCCACTTT. It is translated as CASSFGQGNSPLHF.

The chain couples TRBV2 to TRBJ1-1; 8 positions agree with TRBD1. This CDR3 has 13 residues. Germline assignment: CDR1 SNHLY and CDR2 FYNNEI. Unmatched junction bases numbered 2, after V lost 4 bases and J lost 4 bases. CDR3 in amino acids: CASSVTGGTEAFF. DNA of the CDR3: TGTGCCAGCAGTGTCACAGGGGGCACTGAAGCTTTCTTT.